These 5 T cell receptor beta chains came from one sample sequenced in a study of cytomegalovirus exposure and HLA in healthy donors. Produced via immunoSEQ multiplex PCR; TCRdb's table is partial and in-frame only. The table records 98,000 or so clones, about 85% of them present only once. The sequenced sample was PBMCs. The receptors were gathered from a woman aged 18-29 years in good health and CMV-seronegative.

The V and J genes are TRBV9 and TRBJ1-1, with a tentative D call TRBD1 (6 bases). Deletions cut 4 bases from V and 0 bases from J, with 7 bases between. Germline V lookup: CDR1 SGDLS, CDR2 YYNGEE. The CDR3 is 13 amino acids. The CDR3 here is CASSYRVNTEAFF. The CDR3 nucleotides are TGTGCCAGCAGCTACAGGGTGAACACTGAAGCTTTCTTT.

CDR3 sequence (DNA): TGTGCCAGCAGCGTAGGGGGGGTGGGGCCCTACGAGCAGTACTTC. As protein: CASSVGGVGPYEQYF. V is TRBV9 and J is TRBJ2-7; D may be TRBD2 (6 bases). The CDR3 sequence is 15 residues long. Germline V gives CDR1 SGDLS, CDR2 YYNGEE. V lost 0 bases and J lost 2, with 12 bases in between.

The genes are TRBV5-6 and TRBJ1-6; D perhaps matches TRBD1 (5 bases). The germline V gene encodes CDR1 SGHDT and CDR2 YYEEEE. Trimming removed 3 bases from V and 10 bases from J, with 11 bases in between. CDR3 length: 13 residues. As DNA, the CDR3 is TGTGCCAGCAGCTCGGGGGAGGGCTCACCCCTCCACTTT. Encoded protein: CASSSGEGSPLHF.

The gene calls are TRBV9 and TRBJ2-1; D might be TRBD2 (6 bases). CDR3 size: 16 residues. The germline V and J ends were trimmed by 1 base and 1 base, with 12 bases remaining between them. The V gene's germline CDR1 is SGDLS and CDR2 YYNGEE. DNA of the CDR3: TGTGCCAGCAGCGTATGGGCGGGGCCGTCCTACAATGAGCAGTTCTTC. Translating it yields CASSVWAGPSYNEQFF.

The rearrangement links TRBV7-8 to TRBJ2-2; D possibly corresponds to TRBD1 (6 bases). The ends were cut back, 9 bases at V and 7 bases at J, with 21 bases in the middle. This CDR3 has 15 amino acids. Looked up from germline, CDR1 is SGHVS and CDR2 is FQNEAQ. The CDR3 bases are TGTGCCAGTAAGGGGACACGGGGAGATTACGGGGAGCTGTTTTTT. As protein: CASKGTRGDYGELFF.